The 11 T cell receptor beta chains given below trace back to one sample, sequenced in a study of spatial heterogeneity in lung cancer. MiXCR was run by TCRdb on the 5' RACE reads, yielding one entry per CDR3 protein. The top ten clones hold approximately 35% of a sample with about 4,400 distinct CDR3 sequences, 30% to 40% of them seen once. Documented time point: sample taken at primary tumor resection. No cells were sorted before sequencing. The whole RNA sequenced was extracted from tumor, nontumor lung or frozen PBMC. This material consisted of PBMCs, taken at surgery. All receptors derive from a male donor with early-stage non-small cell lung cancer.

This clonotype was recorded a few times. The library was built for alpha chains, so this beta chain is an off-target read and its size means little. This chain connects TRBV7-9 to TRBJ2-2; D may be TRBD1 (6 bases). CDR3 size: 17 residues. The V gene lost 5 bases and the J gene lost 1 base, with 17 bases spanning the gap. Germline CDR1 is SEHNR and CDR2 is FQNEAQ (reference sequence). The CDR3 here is CASSPRSGHQNTGELFF. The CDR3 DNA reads TGTGCCAGCAGCCCCCGATCGGGACACCAGAACACCGGGGAGCTGTTTTTT.

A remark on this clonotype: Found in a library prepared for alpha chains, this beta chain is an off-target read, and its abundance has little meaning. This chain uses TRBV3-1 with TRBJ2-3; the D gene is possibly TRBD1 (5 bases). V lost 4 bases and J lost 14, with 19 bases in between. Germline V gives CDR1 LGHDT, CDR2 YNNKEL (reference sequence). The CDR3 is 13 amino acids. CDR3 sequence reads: CASSPGLSAGSYF. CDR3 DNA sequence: TGTGCCAGCAGCCCAGGTTTGAGTGCAGGGTCGTATTTT.

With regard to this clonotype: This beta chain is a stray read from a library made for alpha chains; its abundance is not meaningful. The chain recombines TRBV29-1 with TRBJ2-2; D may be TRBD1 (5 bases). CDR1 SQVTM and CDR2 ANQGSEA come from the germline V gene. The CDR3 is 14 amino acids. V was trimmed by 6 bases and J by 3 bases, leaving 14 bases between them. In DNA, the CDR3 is TGCAGCGTCTCGACACAGGCGGACACCGGGGAGCTGTTTTTT. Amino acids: CSVSTQADTGELFF.

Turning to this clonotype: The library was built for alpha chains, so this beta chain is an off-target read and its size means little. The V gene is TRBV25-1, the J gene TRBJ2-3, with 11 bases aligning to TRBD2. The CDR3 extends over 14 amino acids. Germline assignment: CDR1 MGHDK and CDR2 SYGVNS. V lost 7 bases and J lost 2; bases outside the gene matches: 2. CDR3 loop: CASKLAGATDTQYF. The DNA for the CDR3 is TGTGCCAGCAAACTAGCGGGGGCCACAGATACGCAGTATTTT.

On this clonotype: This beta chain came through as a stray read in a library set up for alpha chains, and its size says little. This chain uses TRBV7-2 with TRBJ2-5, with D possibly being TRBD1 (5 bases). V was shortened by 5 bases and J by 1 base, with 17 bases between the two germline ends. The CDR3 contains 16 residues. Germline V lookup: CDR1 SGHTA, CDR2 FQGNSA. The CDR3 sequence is CASSAGWPNRQETQYF. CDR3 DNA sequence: TGTGCCAGCAGCGCAGGGTGGCCCAATCGCCAAGAGACCCAGTACTTC.

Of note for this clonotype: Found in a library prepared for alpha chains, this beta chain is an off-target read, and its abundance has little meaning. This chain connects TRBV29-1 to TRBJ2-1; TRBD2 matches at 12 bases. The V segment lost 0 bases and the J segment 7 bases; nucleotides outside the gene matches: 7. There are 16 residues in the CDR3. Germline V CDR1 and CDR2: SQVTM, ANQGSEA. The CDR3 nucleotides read TGCAGCGTTGAAGATCGGGCTAGCGGGAGGGTGAATGAGCAGTTCTTC. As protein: CSVEDRASGRVNEQFF.

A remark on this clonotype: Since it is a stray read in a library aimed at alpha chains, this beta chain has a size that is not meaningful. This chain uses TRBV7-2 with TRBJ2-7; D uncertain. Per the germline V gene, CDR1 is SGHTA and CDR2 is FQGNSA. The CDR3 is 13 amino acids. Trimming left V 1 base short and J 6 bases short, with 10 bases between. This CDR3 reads CASSLVLSPEQYF. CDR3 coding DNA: TGTGCCAGCAGCTTAGTTCTATCCCCCGAGCAGTACTTC. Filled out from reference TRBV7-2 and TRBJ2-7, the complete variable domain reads GAGVSQSPSNKVTEKGKDVELRCDPISGHTALYWYRQSLGQGLEFLIYFQGNSAPDKSGLPSDRFSAERTGGSVSTLTIQRTQQEDSAVYLCASSLVLSPEQYFGPGTRLTVT.

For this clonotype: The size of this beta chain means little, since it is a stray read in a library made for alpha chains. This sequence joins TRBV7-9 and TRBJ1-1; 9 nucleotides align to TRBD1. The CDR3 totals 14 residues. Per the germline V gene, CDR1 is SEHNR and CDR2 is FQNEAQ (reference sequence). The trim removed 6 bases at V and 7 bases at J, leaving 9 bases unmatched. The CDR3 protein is CASREQGARDEAFF. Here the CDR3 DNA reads TGTGCCAGCAGGGAACAGGGGGCGCGGGATGAAGCTTTCTTT.

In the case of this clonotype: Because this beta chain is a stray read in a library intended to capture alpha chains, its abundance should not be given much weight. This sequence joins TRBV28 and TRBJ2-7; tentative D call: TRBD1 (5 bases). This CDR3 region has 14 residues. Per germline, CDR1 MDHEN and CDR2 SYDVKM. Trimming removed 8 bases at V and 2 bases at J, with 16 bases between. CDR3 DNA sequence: TGTGCCAGCGGAACATCCAGGGTACCCTACGAGCAGTACTTC. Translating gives CASGTSRVPYEQYF.

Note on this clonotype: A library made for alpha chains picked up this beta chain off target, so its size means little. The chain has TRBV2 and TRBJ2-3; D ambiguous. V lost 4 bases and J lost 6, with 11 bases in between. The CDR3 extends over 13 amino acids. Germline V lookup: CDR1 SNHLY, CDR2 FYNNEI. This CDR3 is CASSAGPQDTQYF. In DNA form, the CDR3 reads TGTGCCAGCAGTGCCGGACCCCAGGATACGCAGTATTTT.

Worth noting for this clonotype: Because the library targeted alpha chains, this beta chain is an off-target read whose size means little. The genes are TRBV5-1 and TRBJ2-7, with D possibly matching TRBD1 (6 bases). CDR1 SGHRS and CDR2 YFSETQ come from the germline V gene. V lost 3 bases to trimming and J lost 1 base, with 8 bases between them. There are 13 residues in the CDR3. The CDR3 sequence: CASSWDKSYEQYF. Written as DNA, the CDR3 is TGCGCCAGCAGCTGGGACAAGTCCTACGAGCAGTACTTC.